This TCR beta chain was documented in a study of PD-1 blockade in mismatch repair-deficient tumors. Study-level background: Patients had around 11 mismatch repair-deficient cancer types and were previously treated and progressing. Study-level points and caveats: Tumor-resident clones, often undetectable pretreatment in blood, expanded then contracted after pembrolizumab.

This clone was observed a single time. The antigen remains unidentified. The method was immunoSEQ multiplex PCR; TCRdb's version includes in-frame clones alone and lacks a portion of them. Here the sample spans over 100,000 clones, roughly 80% being singletons. V gave up 5 bases and J gave up 0 bases, with 14 bases separating them. This CDR3 spans 15 amino acids. The germline V gene has CDR1 LNHDA and CDR2 SQIVND (reference sequence). Every patient had mismatch repair deficiency by PCR or immunohistochemistry. Material: peripheral blood, obtained approximately 60 weeks after starting pembrolizumab. This chain joins TRBV19 and TRBJ2-7; D not resolved. The TCR comes from an adult with mismatch repair-deficient cancer. CDR3 sequence: CASSPTLRSSYEQYF. The CDR3 bases are TGTGCCAGTAGTCCGACCCTGAGGAGCTCCTACGAGCAGTACTTC.